This TCR beta chain emerged from a study of T cell responses to AZD1222 COVID-19 vaccine. The overall study: Researchers grouped second doses given at about 4 or about 12 weeks into one pool.

Study-level results: Researchers report vaccine-associated CD4 TCRs spanning spike, with dominance at 160-218 and 743-854. Donors skewed white British and female; clonal diversity was possibly underestimated. Once two AZD1222 doses were given, Spike-specific TCR breadth and depth went up.

Details on this clone: Its cognate antigen is unknown.

The CDR3 length is 12 residues. Between the trimmed V and J ends, which lost 5 bases and 7 bases, there was a span of 9 bases. Profiling relied on immunoSEQ multiplex PCR, and the TCRdb table lists in-frame clones only, not all of them. The data contain 120,000 or so clones, 80% to 90% of them singletons. The sequencing here drew on peripheral blood, taken on day 0 of AZD1222 vaccination. The chain employs TRBV12-3 or TRBV12-4 and TRBJ2-1; perhaps TRBD1 as D (6 bases). The receptor's source is an adult in good health. For the CDR3, the DNA is TGTGCCAGCAGTCAACAGGGTAATGAGCAGTTCTTC. Amino acids: CASSQQGNEQFF.